This record looks at one TCR beta chain sequence and its context. V was cut by 0 bases and J by 2 bases, with 14 bases left in between. Germline-derived CDR1 and CDR2 are SGHRS and YFSETQ. The CDR3 sequence is 17 residues long. Enrolled during active infection, Seattle patients were then followed longitudinally. How the authors handled the data: Reference gene primer amplification gave estimated nucleated cell counts. Profiled with immunoSEQ multiplex PCR; TCRdb holds only in-frame clones, not every one. V and J calls and clone size are copied from that table; D and trimming were computed from the DNA. The profile shows 270,000 or so clones, 80% to 90% of them singletons. This entry is derived from a study of blood T cell repertoires in COVID-19.

This rearrangement joins TRBV5-1 to TRBJ2-2, with D perhaps matching TRBD1 (6 bases). The receptor was isolated from a woman aged 25 to 39 with COVID-19, enrolled during active disease. Sequencing was performed on peripheral blood. The CDR3 sequence is CASSLGGPLLNTGELFF. The CDR3 DNA reads TGCGCCAGCAGCTTGGGGGGGCCCCTACTCAACACCGGGGAGCTGTTTTTT.